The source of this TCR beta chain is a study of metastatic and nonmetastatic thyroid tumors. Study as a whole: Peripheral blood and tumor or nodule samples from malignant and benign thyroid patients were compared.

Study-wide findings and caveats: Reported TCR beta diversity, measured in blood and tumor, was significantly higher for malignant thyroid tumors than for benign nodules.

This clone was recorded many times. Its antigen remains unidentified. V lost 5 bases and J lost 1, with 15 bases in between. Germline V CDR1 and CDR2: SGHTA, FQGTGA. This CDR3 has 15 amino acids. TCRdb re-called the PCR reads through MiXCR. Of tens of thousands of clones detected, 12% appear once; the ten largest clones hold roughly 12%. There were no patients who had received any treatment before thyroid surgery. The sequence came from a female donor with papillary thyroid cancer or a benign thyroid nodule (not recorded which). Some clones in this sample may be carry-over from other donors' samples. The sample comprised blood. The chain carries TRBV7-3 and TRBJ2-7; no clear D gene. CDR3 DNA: TGTGCCAGCAGCCTTCAATGGCCGGTTTCCTACGAGCAGTACTTC. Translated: CASSLQWPVSYEQYF.